This note documents a single T cell receptor beta chain sequence. Germline V gene lookup returns CDR1 KGHDR and CDR2 SFDVKD. The CDR3 length is 15 residues. The V gene lost 3 bases and the J gene lost 1 base, with 10 bases spanning the gap. These data belong to a study of blood T cell repertoires in COVID-19. Study overall: Samples of COVID-19 (acute and convalescent) were obtained from the United States, Italy and Spain. Sources were T cells, B-cell-depleted T cells, or PBMCs; the material itself was cDNA or gDNA.

As originally analysed: Reference gene primer amplification yielded estimated nucleated cell counts. Sequencing was performed with immunoSEQ multiplex PCR; in TCRdb, only in-frame clones are kept and a portion is missing. V, J and clone size are those of that table, while D and trimming were read from the DNA. Here the sample spans about 300,000 clones, around 89% being singletons. What was sequenced was peripheral blood. The chain is built from TRBV24-1 and TRBJ2-3, with a weak D call TRBD2 (5 bases). The receptor was derived from a man aged 35-49 years with acute or convalescent COVID-19. For the CDR3, the DNA is TGTGCCACCAGTGATGGAGGAAGAGGCACAGATACGCAGTATTTT. Translating it yields CATSDGGRGTDTQYF.